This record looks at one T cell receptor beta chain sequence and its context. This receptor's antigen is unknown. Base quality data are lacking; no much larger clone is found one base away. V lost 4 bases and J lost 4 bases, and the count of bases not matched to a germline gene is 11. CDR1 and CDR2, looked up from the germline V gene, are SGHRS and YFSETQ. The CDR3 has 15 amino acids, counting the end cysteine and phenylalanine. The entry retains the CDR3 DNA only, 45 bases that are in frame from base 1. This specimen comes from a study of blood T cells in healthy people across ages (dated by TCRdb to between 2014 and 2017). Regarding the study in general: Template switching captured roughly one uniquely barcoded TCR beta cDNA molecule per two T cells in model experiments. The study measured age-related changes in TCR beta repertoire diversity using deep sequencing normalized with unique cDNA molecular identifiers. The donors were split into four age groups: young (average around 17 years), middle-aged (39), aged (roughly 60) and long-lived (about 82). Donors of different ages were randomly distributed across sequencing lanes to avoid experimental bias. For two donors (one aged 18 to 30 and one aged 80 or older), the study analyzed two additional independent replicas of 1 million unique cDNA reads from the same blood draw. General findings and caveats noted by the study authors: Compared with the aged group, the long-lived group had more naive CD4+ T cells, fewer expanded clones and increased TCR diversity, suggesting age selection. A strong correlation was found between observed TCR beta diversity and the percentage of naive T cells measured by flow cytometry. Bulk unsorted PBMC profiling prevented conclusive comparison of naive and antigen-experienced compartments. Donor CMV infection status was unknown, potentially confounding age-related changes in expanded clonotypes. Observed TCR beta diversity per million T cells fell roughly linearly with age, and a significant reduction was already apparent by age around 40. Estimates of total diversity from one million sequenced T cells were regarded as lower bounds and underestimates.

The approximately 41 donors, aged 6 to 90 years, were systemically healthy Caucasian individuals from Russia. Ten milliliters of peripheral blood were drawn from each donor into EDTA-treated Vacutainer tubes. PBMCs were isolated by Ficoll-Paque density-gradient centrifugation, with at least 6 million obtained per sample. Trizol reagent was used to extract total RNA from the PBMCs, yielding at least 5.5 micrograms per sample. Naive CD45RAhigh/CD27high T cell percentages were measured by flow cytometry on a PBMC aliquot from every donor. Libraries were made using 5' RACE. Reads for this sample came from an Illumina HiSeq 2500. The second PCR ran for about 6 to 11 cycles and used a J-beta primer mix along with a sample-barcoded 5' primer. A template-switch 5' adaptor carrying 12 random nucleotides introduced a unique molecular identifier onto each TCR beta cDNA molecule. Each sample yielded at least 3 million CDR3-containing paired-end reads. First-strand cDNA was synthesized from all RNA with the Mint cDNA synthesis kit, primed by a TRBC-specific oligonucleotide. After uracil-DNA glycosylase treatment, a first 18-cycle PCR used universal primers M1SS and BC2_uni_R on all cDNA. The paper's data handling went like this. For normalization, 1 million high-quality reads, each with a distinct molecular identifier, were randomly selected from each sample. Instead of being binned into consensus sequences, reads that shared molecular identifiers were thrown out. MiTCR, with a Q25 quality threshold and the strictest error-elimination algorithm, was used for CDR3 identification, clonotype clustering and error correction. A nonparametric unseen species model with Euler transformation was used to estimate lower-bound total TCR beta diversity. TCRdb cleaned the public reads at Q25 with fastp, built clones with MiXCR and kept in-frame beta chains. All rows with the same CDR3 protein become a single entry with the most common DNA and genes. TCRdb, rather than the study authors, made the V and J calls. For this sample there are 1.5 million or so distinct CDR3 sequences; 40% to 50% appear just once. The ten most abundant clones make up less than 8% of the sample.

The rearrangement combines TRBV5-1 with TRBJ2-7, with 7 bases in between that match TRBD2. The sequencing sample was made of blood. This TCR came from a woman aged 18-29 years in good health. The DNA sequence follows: TGCGCCAGCAGCATCACAGCGGGACTTCAGTACGAGCAGTACTTC. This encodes CASSITAGLQYEQYF.